This T cell receptor (beta chain) was sequenced for a study of cytomegalovirus exposure and HLA in healthy donors (TCRdb year 2017). A note on the overall study: An earlier analysis of 587 of the donors reported over 250 Gb of sequence data and 117 million unique TCR beta sequences obtained from 150 million to 200 million T cells. About 300 gigabases of sequencing data and tens of millions of unique TCR sequences were included in an early release covering roughly 600 HLA-typed donors. Of the approximately 400 genotyped donors, over 80% were placed in the genetic ancestry cluster associated with self-reported Caucasian donors. The study was designed to test whether signatures of past pathogen exposure could be identified by cataloging public T cell receptors. The T cell repertoires of several hundred subjects were profiled by immunosequencing and related to cytomegalovirus serostatus. In addition to the first cohort of approximately 650 subjects, a separate validation cohort of approximately 130 different subjects was used. To predict cytomegalovirus infection status, the study brought together high-throughput TCR immunosequencing, statistical association of individual TCRs with disease status, and machine learning. A later analysis re-analyzed previously published TCR beta repertoires from 660 or so donors and added high-resolution HLA genotyping to study TCR occurrence patterns. Rather than using new phenotypic data, the later analysis identified candidate immune exposures from TCR beta sequences and from how often those sequences occurred across donors. In an earlier analysis of over 550 of the donors, high-throughput TCR beta sequencing was used to judge whether each TCR beta V gene segment behaved as functional or pseudogenic. Donor age, sex, ethnicity and CMV serostatus were compiled alongside the repertoire data. In a later genetic analysis, genome-wide SNP genotypes for 398 of the 666 donors were used, and that subset was treated as a discovery cohort. All discovery cohort repertoires had been generated using a single sequencing platform. HLA typing covered class I and class II loci at four-digit resolution. Typing coverage differed by locus: A, B, C, DRB1 and DQB1 were typed in about 620-630 donors, DQA1 in about 500, DPA1 in approximately 610, and DPB1 in roughly 470. Four or five DR-DQ haplotypes were handled as single units for association and clustering, since linkage in the cohort was strong. Among about 410 genotyped donors of the cohort, an average of approximately 240,000 unique TCR beta nucleotide sequences was sequenced per donor, of which about 18% were non-productive. What the work shows at the level of the full study, not this receptor alone: A further reported finding was that TCR beta sequences accurately predicted the HLA-A and HLA-B alleles for most subjects in the first cohort. The authors suggested that the approach could potentially be generalized to other disease states and immunological phenotypes. Linkage disequilibrium might explain the correlated functional status among segregating V segments, but an unknown experimental factor could not be ruled out. According to a later genetic analysis, donors in an Asian-associated ancestry cluster had fewer N-insertions in productive TCRs than the approximately 650-donor mean. Assigning TCR associations to individual alleles was difficult when HLA alleles, especially DR and DQ, strongly co-occurred. Across donors, most TCR sequences were observed very rarely, whereas some public TCRs were present in many individuals. In this cohort, only TCR beta chains were sequenced, and detectable features were limited by the absence of alpha or paired-chain data. Because HLA typing was missing for some donors at each locus, association tests included only the typed subset. In a later analysis, some 17,000 TCR beta sequences were associated with specific HLA alleles at a false discovery rate of 0.05. A later genetic analysis associated a missense DCLRE1C variant with V-gene and J-gene trimming of TCR beta chains, and an independent cohort replicated the association. A few of the identified cytomegalovirus-associated TCR beta chains were confirmed in vitro to be specific for cytomegalovirus antigens. The study listed 150 to 200 TCR beta chains as associated with cytomegalovirus. In a later analysis, several top co-occurrence clusters were reported to appear linked to parvovirus B19, influenza, CMV and Epstein-Barr virus. A cluster of highly shared sequence variants was judged likely to represent a technical artifact of the sequencing pipeline. Because counts were too low, 15 to 20 rarely observed V segments, including chromosome 9 orphons, were excluded from the earlier analysis of fewer than 650 of the donors. Immune exposure information for the cohort was limited to CMV serostatus. A later analysis found that most CMV-associated TCR beta chains appeared HLA-restricted, with HLA associations seemingly driven largely by CMV exposure. The presence/absence analyses assumed that sequencing depth was roughly uniform across donors, and that assumption may not be true. In an earlier analysis of about 600 of the donors, most TCR beta V segments appeared in productive rearrangements about 87% or about 30% of the time, broadly matching IMGT annotations. Some IMGT-functional V segments, including TRBV6-2 and TRBV6-3, could not be told apart with the 87-base-pair reads, so those segments were excluded. The classifier was reported to diagnose cytomegalovirus status with high specificity and sensitivity in both the original cohort and the validation cohort. Compared with equally common non-associated chains, HLA-associated TCR beta chains in a later analysis were more clonally expanded and had lower generation probabilities. In a later analysis, TCR association rates were found to vary across HLA loci, with the most associated TCRs seen for DRB1 alleles and the fewest for HLA-C alleles.

This clone was found once. Its antigen is still unknown. The germline gene is not matched at one end of the junction; a read error may be the cause. In total, approximately 690 healthy bone marrow donors made up the cohort. All cohort members were sampled while nominally healthy, although unrecorded immune exposures were likely present. The donor was CMV seropositive and belonged to the group of around 300 seropositive cohort members. Each donor provided a peripheral blood sample, and peripheral blood mononuclear cells were used for TCR beta sequencing. Genomic DNA was extracted from the blood cell samples with the Qiagen DNeasy Blood Extraction Kit. The library was prepared using the immunoSEQ multiplex PCR assay. The multiplex PCR relied on a mix of 60 forward primers for TCR Vbeta segments and 13 reverse primers for TCR Jbeta segments. The CDR3 region of rearranged TCR beta genes was amplified from genomic DNA by a multiplex PCR assay. On the Illumina HiSeq System, the amplified TCR beta libraries were sequenced as 87-base-pair reads. The study's processing was this. Across the 670 or so repertoires, a later analysis counted 80 million or so unique TCR beta chains, some 11 million of which were shared by at least two donors. A nearest-neighbor algorithm error-corrected the raw reads and collapsed the reads into unique sequences, merging closely related sequences to remove PCR and sequencing errors. Alignment of CDR3 sequences to IMGT reference sequences was used to assign V, D and J gene segments. Each retained sequence needed at least a six-nucleotide match to both a V gene segment and a J gene segment. A rearrangement was called productive if the CDR3 had no stop codons and remained in frame with V and J, and every other rearrangement was called non-productive. Following IMGT convention, CDR3 was defined as the stretch from the second conserved V-encoded cysteine to the conserved J-encoded phenylalanine. The earlier analysis of approximately 590 of the donors excluded any sequence lacking an unambiguous match to a single V gene segment. An earlier analysis of several hundred of the donors called V segments functional above 56.7% productive rearrangements and segregating when the between-donor standard deviation exceeded 5%. A statistical classification framework was built to diagnose cytomegalovirus status from the catalog of TCR beta chain sequences. A later analysis assigned V and J genes by comparing TCR nucleotide sequences with IMGT/GENE-DB human TR gene sequences. The TCRdist pipeline was used in a later analysis to assign CDR3 sequences and most-parsimonious VDJ recombination scenarios. A later analysis defined each TCR beta chain by its CDR3 amino acid sequence plus V-gene family, and excluded reads lacking a unique V-gene family. To address suspected cross-contamination and a sequencing artifact, a later analysis removed roughly 580 highly shared, low-generation-probability nucleotide sequences. A later analysis calculated a clonal expansion index for each public chain from normalized within-repertoire ranks of inferred template counts. In a later analysis, generation probabilities were computed with a VDJ recombination model fitted to out-of-frame rearrangements, and the resulting probabilities were checked against IGoR. In a later analysis, hypergeometric tests were used to score TCR-TCR, TCR-HLA and TCR-CMV co-occurrence, with a repertoire-size bias correction applied to TCR pairs. To estimate false discovery rates, a later analysis permuted the HLA or CMV assignments 20 times. In a later analysis, co-occurring TCRs were grouped with DBSCAN, and TCRdist sequence similarity was added when clustering was performed within HLA-allele-positive subsets. Repertoires with fewer than 30,000 or more than 120,000 public chains, plus five repertoires with anomalous nucleotide sharing, were excluded from co-occurrence clustering. TCRdb's version of the immuneACCESS table is confined to in-frame rearrangements and falls short of the full clone set. An unresolved V gene accounts for under half of the shortfall where checked; the remainder is of unknown origin. V, J and clone size reflect that table, while D and trimming were determined from the DNA. Here the sample has around 200,000 clones; around 81% occur a single time. The leading ten clones occupy approximately 2.1% of the sample.

CDR1 SEHNR and CDR2 FQNEAQ are derived from the germline V gene (reference sequence). Taken from cysteine to phenylalanine, the CDR3 has 16 residues. Only the CDR3 DNA is retained, 48 bases long and in frame from the first base. Sequences were obtained from PBMCs. This clonotype originated in a woman aged 25 to 39 in good health and CMV-seropositive. The V and J segments used are TRBV7-9 and TRBJ2-1, with 10 bases in between that match TRBD1. The CDR3 protein is CSSSFPWTGGRYEQFF. The DNA sequence follows: TGTTCCAGCAGCTTCCCCTGGACAGGGGGGAGATACGAGCAGTTCTTC.